This T cell receptor beta chain was sequenced during a study of Ad26.COV2.S vaccination and SARS-CoV-2 variants. Study in general: Intramuscular Ad26.COV2.S at 5x10^10 or 1x10^11 viral particles. Overall study results and limits: Measurements of TCR breadth and depth may have given underestimates of the total T cell responses. Similar non-spike TCR breadth was observed in recipients of vaccine and of placebo.

Treatment noted: approximately 18 received Ad26.COV2.S at low or high dose, single or two shots; several received placebo; per-sample allocation not given. Day 63 after the first injection of vaccine or placebo was the sampling time. It was an adult aged 18-55 years in Boston who was the donor. About this clone itself: Its cognate antigen is unknown.

Produced via immunoSEQ multiplex PCR; TCRdb's table is partial and in-frame only. Found here are roughly 450,000 clones, 90% of them singletons; the top ten hold 12%. This CDR3 contains 16 residues. V was clipped by 1 base and J by 2 bases; unmatched bases: 4. From germline, CDR1 is SGHRS and CDR2 YFSETQ. The source was peripheral blood, collected in a trial of Ad26.COV2.S vaccine versus placebo. The chain couples TRBV5-1 to TRBJ2-1; TRBD2 aligns across 9 bases. The receptor was derived from a person between 18 and 60 years old who received the Ad26.COV2.S COVID-19 vaccine or a placebo. The CDR3: CASSLPTSGAYNEQFF. The CDR3 DNA is TGCGCCAGCAGCTTGCCGACTAGCGGAGCCTACAATGAGCAGTTCTTC.